The sequence of this TCR beta chain was determined in a study of control samples from healthy donors and cancer patients. This table comes from immunoSEQ multiplex PCR, and its TCRdb copy is limited to in-frame clones, with some not included. The table has more than 95,000 clones, approximately 87% seen once; the top ten hold over 2.5%. Points on this clone: Other DNA sequences in the sample encode the same CDR3.

Germline CDR1 and CDR2: SGHRS and YFSETQ. This CDR3 region has 15 residues. The germline V and J ends were trimmed by 0 bases and 2 bases, with 9 bases remaining between them. The rearrangement links TRBV5-1 to TRBJ2-1; D not resolved. The specimen was blood. This receptor was obtained from a man in his 60s in good health. The CDR3 sequence: CASSLEGQPYNEQFF. The CDR3 DNA follows: TGCGCCAGCAGCTTGGAAGGGCAGCCCTACAATGAGCAGTTCTTC.